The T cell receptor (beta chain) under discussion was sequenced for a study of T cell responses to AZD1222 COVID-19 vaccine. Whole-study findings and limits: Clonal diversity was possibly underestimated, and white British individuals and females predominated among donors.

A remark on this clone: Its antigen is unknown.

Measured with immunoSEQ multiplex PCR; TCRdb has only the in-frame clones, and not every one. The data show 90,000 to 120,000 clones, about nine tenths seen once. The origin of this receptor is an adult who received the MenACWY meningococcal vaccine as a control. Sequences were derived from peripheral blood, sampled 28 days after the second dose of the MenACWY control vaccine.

The CDR3 nucleotides are TGCAGCGTTGAAGGGCAGGGGGCCCACGAGCAGTACTTC. It translates to CSVEGQGAHEQYF. The chain recombines TRBV29-1 with TRBJ2-7; 8 bases align to TRBD1. The length of the CDR3 is 13 residues. With V trimmed by 1 base and J by 5 bases, 4 bases remained unmatched. CDR1 and CDR2 from the germline V gene are SQVTM and ANQGSEA.